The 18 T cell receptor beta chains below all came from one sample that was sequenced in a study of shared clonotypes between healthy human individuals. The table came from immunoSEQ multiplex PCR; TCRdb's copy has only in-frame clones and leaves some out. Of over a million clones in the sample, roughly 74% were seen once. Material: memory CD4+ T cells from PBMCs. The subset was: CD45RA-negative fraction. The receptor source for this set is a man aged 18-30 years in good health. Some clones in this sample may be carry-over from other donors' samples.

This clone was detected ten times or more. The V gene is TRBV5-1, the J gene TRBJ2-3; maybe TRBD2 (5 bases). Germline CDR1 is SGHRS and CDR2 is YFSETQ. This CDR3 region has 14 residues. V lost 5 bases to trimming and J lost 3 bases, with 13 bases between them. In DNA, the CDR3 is TGCGCCAGCAGATCGATCTTAGCGACAGATACGCAGTATTTT. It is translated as CASRSILATDTQYF.

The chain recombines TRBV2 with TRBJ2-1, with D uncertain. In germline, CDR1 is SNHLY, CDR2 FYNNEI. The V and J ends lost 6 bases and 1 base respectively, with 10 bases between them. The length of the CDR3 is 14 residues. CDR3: CASSLLPSYNEQFF. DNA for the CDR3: TGTGCCAGCAGCCTCCTACCGTCCTACAATGAGCAGTTCTTC.

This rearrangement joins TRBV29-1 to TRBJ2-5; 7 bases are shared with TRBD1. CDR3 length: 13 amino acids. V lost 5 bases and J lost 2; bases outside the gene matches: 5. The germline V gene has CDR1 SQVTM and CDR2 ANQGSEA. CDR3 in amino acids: CSVLDREQETQYF. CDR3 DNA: TGCAGCGTTCTCGACAGGGAACAAGAGACCCAGTACTTC.

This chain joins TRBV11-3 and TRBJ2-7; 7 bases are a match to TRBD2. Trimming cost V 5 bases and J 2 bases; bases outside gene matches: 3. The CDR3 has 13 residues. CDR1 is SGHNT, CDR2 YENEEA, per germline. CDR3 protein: CASSGGTTYEQYF. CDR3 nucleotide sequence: TGTGCCAGCAGCGGCGGGACTACCTACGAGCAGTACTTC.

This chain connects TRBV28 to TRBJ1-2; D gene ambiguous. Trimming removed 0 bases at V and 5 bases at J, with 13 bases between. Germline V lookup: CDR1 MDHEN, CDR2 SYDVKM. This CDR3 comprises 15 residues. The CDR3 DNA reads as TGTGCCAGCAGTTTATGGGGTCAGGATTATTATGGCTACACCTTC. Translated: CASSLWGQDYYGYTF.

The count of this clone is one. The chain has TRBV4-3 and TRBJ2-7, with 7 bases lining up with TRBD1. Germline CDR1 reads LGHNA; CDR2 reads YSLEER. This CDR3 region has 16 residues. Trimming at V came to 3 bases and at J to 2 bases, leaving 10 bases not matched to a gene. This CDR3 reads CASSQETGIITYEQYF. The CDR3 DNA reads TGCGCCAGCAGCCAGGAGACAGGGATTATTACCTACGAGCAGTACTTC.

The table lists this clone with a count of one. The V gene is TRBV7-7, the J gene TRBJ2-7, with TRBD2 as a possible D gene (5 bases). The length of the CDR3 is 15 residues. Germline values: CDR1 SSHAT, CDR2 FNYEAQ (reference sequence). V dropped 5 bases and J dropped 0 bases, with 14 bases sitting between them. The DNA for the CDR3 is TGTGCCAGCAGCCGGGGAGCGATTAGCTCCTACGAGCAGTACTTC. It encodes CASSRGAISSYEQYF.

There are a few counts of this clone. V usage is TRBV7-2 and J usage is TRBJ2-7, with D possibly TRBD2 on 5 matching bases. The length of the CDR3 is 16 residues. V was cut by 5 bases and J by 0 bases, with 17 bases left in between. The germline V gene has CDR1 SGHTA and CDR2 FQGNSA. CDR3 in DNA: TGTGCCAGCAGCCCAAGGAGCGGCCCACCCTCCTACGAGCAGTACTTC. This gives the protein CASSPRSGPPSYEQYF. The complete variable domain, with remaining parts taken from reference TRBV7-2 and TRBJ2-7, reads GAGVSQSPSNKVTEKGKDVELRCDPISGHTALYWYRQSLGQGLEFLIYFQGNSAPDKSGLPSDRFSAERTGGSVSTLTIQRTQQEDSAVYLCASSPRSGPPSYEQYFGPGTRLTVT.

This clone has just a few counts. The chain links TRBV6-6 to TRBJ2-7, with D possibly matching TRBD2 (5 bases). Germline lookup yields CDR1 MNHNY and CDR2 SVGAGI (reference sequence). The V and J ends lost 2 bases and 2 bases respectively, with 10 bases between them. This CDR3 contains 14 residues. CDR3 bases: TGTGCCAGCAGTTACGCGGGCGTGACCTACGAGCAGTACTTC. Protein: CASSYAGVTYEQYF.

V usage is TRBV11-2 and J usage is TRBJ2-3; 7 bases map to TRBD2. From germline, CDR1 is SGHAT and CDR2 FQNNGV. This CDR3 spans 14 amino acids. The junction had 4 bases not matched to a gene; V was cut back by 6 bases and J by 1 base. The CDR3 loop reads CASRRLAGTDTQYF. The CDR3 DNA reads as TGTGCCAGCAGGAGACTAGCCGGCACAGATACGCAGTATTTT.

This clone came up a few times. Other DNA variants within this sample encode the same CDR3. The CDR3 DNA follows: TGTGCCAGCAGCCTTAGACAGGGCACTGAAGCTTTCTTT. Encoded protein: CASSLRQGTEAFF. The gene calls are TRBV7-3 and TRBJ1-1; 7 bases are a match to TRBD1. The CDR3 is 13 residues long. The germline CDR1 and CDR2 sequences are SGHTA and FQGTGA. Germline trimming cut 5 bases from V and 4 bases from J; bases unmatched to any gene: 4.

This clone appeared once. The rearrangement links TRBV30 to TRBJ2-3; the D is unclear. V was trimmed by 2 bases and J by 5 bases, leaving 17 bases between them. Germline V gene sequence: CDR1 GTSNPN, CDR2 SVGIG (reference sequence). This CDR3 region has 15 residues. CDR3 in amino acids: CAWSPDWIPGDTQYF. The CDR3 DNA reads TGTGCCTGGAGTCCAGACTGGATTCCCGGAGATACGCAGTATTTT. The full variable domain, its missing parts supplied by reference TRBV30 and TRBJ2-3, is SQTIHQWPATLVQPVGSPLSLECTVEGTSNPNLYWYRQAAGRGLQLLFYSVGIGQISSEVPQNLSASRPQDRQFILSSKKLLLSDSGFYLCAWSPDWIPGDTQYFGPGTRLTVL.

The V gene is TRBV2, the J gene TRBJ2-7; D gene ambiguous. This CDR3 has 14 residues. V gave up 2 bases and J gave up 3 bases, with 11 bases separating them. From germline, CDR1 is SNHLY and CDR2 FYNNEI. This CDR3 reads CASSEQNVYYEQYF. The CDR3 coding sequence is TGTGCCAGCAGTGAACAGAACGTTTACTACGAGCAGTACTTC. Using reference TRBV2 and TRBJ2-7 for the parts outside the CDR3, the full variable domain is EPEVTQTPSHQVTQMGQEVILRCVPISNHLYFYWYRQILGQKVEFLVSFYNNEISEKSEIFDDQFSVERPDGSNFTLKIRSTKLEDSAMYFCASSEQNVYYEQYFGPGTRLTVT.

The CDR3 reads CASRIGTMAFF. CDR3 in DNA: TGTGCCAGTAGGATTGGGACAATGGCTTTCTTT. The rearrangement links TRBV19 to TRBJ1-1, with D maybe TRBD1 (6 bases). The CDR3 contains 11 residues. CDR1 and CDR2 (germline): LNHDA, SQIVND (reference sequence). Trimming took 6 bases from V and 11 from J, leaving 13 bases between them.

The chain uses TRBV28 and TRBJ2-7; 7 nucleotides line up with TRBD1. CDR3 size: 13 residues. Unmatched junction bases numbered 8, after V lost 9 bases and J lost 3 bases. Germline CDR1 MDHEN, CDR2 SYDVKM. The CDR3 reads CASYAGGVYEQYF. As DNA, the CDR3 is TGTGCCAGTTATGCAGGGGGTGTCTACGAGCAGTACTTC.

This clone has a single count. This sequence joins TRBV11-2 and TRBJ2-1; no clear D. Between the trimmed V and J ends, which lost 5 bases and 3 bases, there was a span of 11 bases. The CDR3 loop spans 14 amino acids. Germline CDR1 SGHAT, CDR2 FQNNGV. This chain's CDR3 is CASSQGVFYNEQFF. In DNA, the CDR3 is TGTGCCAGCAGCCAAGGTGTGTTCTACAATGAGCAGTTCTTC.

CDR3 coding DNA: TGTGCCAGCAGCCAAGTTTCTGCGGGAACAGATACGCAGTATTTT. Protein product: CASSQVSAGTDTQYF. The chain couples TRBV4-2 to TRBJ2-3; possible D gene TRBD2, 6 bases. The CDR3 is 15 residues long. V was trimmed by 1 base and J by 3 bases, leaving 11 bases between them. In germline, CDR1 is LGHNA, CDR2 YNFKEQ.

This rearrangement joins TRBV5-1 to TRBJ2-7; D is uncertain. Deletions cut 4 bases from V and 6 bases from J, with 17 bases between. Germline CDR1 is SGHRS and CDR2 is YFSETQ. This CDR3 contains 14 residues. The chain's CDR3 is CASSPDPGLSEQYF. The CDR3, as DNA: TGCGCCAGCAGCCCTGACCCGGGTTTGAGCGAGCAGTACTTC. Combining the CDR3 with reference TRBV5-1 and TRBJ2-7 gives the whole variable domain KAGVTQTPRYLIKTRGQQVTLSCSPISGHRSVSWYQQTPGQGLQFLFEYFSETQRNKGNFPGRFSGRQFSNSRSEMNVSTLELGDSALYLCASSPDPGLSEQYFGPGTRLTVT.